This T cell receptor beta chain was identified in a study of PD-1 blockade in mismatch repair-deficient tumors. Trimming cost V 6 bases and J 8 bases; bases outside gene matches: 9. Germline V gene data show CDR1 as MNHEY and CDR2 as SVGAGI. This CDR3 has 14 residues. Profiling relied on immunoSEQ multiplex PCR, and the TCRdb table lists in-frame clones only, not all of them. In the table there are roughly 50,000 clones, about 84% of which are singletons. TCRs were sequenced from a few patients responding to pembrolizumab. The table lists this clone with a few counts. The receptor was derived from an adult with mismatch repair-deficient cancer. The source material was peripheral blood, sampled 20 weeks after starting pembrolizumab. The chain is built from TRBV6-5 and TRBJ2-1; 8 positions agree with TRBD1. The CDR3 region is CASRSRDRSDEQFF. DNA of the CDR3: TGTGCCAGCAGGAGCCGGGACAGGAGCGATGAGCAGTTCTTC.